This T cell receptor (beta chain) was documented in a study of CD8+CD57+ T cells in acquired aplastic anemia. CDR1 is LNHNV and CDR2 is YYDKDF in the germline V gene (reference sequence). There are 16 residues in the CDR3. V was pared by 0 bases and J by 6 bases, with 8 bases of the junction left unmatched. Patients chosen for sequencing had CD8+CD57+ cells that had expanded, as shown by flow cytometry. Severe acquired aplastic anemia was the diagnosis recorded for all patients. Researchers used genomic DNA as the template to profile TCR beta VDJ and CDR3. Via MiXCR, TCRdb re-called the reads, giving one row per CDR3 protein. Of 150,000 to 200,000 distinct CDR3 sequences detected, 48% appear once; the ten largest clones hold under 35%.

Sequenced input: sorted CD4+, CD8+, or CD8+CD57+ T cells (not recorded which) from PBMCs. The genes are TRBV15 and TRBJ2-3, with 8 bases fitting TRBD2. The TCR sequence derives from a human donor with aplastic anemia. CDR3 region: CATSRDRGGWRDTQYF. The CDR3 nucleotides read TGTGCCACCAGCAGAGATCGGGGGGGATGGAGGGATACGCAGTATTTT.